This TCR beta chain was observed in a study of shared clonotypes between healthy human individuals. Study background: In total, the donors were a couple of women and three men aged 18 to 49. Each donor had three CD4 naive, three CD4 memory, two CD8 naive and one CD8 memory plate. Findings and caveats of the study: Larger estimated richness was generally seen in naive subsets than in memory subsets.

V shed 4 bases and J shed 10 bases, with 10 bases lying between them. The CDR3 is made up of 11 amino acids. The germline CDR1 and CDR2 sequences are MNHEY and SMNVEV (reference sequence). Details on this clone: What it recognizes is unknown.

Authors' processing steps: Filtering of immunoSEQ junctional sequences could not match full-length read filtering. Only in-frame clones appear in the TCRdb table, and some are missing; sequencing was by immunoSEQ multiplex PCR. V, J and clone size reflect that table, while D and trimming were determined from the DNA. The data contain about 2.3 million clones, 85% to 95% of them singletons. The sequence was collected from a man younger than 30 in good health. Some clones in this sample may be carry-over from other donors' samples. The sequenced material came from naive CD4+ T cells from PBMCs. Stated subset: CD45RA+ positively selected. The chain has TRBV27 and TRBJ1-1, with unresolved D. In DNA, the CDR3 is TGTGCCAGCAGTTCCGCCGGGCCAGCTTTCTTT. Translated, it gives CASSSAGPAFF.